The source of this TCR beta chain is a study of CD8 T cells in ankylosing spondylitis (dated by TCRdb to 2016 to 2017). Background for the entire study: To find TCR variants linked to disease, the study profiled T cell receptor beta repertoires in ankylosing spondylitis patients and healthy donors. The full study cohort was made up of 20 to 25 ankylosing spondylitis patients and 108 healthy donors. Samples of peripheral blood were taken, and for ankylosing spondylitis patients, synovial fluid was collected as well. What the study reported, not specific to this receptor: Some of the motif variants had been reported before in the synovial fluid and blood of reactive arthritis patients, a finding that suggests common disease-initiation mechanisms. The disease-linked clones were reported to be significantly enriched in matched synovial fluid samples from ankylosing spondylitis patients. The disease-linked clones showed a CD8+ phenotype and occurred at relatively low frequencies in peripheral blood. Blood from ankylosing spondylitis patients appeared to be characterized by a TCR beta motif composed of roughly 8 highly homologous amino acid variants.

Remarks on this clonotype: It has no known antigen specificity. Nothing much larger sits one base from this clone, and base qualities are not available.

Instrument on record: Illumina HiSeq 2500. TCR beta libraries were prepared by quantitative 5'-RACE with molecular barcodes. Processing in the source paper ran as follows. A new computational method, built on a probabilistic model of VDJ rearrangement, was used to identify disease-linked TCR variants. The raw public reads went through TCRdb reprocessing: fastp at Q25, MiXCR clone calling, in-frame beta chains kept. Entries are consolidated by CDR3 protein sequence, retaining the most common genes and DNA. The V and J calls here are based on TCRdb, not the publication. For this sample there are about 540,000 distinct CDR3 sequences; roughly 13% appear just once. Together, the top ten hold 6.8% of the sample. The sequence came from a male donor with ankylosing spondylitis. Sequenced sample: blood, either unsorted or a sorted T cell fraction (not recorded which).

The CDR3 reads CSARDPGRNEQFF. The sequenced DNA is TGCAGTGCTAGAGATCCAGGGAGGAATGAGCAGTTCTTC. The rearranged segments are TRBV20-1 and TRBJ2-1; TRBD2 is perhaps the D gene, given 6 matching bases. The germline V gene encodes CDR1 DFQATT and CDR2 SNEGSKA (reference sequence). The CDR3, cysteine through phenylalanine, is 13 amino acids long. The kept DNA is CDR3 alone, 39 bases in frame from the first base. Trimming at the junction amounts to 0 bases on V and 7 bases on J, and the germline ends lie 10 bases apart.